This TCR beta chain was identified in a study of T-cell reconstitution after alpha-beta-depleted transplantation in children. Overall study results and limits: Newly generated T cells supplied most T-cell counts and diversity one year post-transplant. Several patients had high TCRbeta diversity at day 60; it came from surviving recipient T cells and thymic progenitors. In patients about two months after transplant, alpha-beta T cells reportedly arose from several hundred expanded graft clones.

TCRbeta library construction was performed incorporating unique molecular identifiers. TCRdb re-derived calls from the PCR reads in MiXCR, one entry per CDR3 protein. The profile shows fewer than 700,000 distinct CDR3 sequences, about an eighth of them singletons. This clonotype appeared a few times. Its cognate antigen is unknown. Here the sequenced sample was PBMCs, mostly from graft donor cells, taken 360 days after TCRalphabeta/CD19-depleted stem cell transplant. The receptor's source is a male patient between 5 and 17 years old who had a stem cell transplant for acute myeloid leukemia, so the T cells may come from the graft donor.

The CDR3 DNA follows: TGTGCCAGCAGCCGGGGGGCGGGAGGGGGGTCCAATGAGCAGTTCTTC. Residues: CASSRGAGGGSNEQFF. The chain recombines TRBV6-1 with TRBJ2-1, with TRBD2 matching 9 bases. The CDR3 runs to 16 residues. Trimming took 6 bases from V and 6 from J; bases not matched to a gene: 12. Germline assignment: CDR1 MNHNS and CDR2 SASEGT.